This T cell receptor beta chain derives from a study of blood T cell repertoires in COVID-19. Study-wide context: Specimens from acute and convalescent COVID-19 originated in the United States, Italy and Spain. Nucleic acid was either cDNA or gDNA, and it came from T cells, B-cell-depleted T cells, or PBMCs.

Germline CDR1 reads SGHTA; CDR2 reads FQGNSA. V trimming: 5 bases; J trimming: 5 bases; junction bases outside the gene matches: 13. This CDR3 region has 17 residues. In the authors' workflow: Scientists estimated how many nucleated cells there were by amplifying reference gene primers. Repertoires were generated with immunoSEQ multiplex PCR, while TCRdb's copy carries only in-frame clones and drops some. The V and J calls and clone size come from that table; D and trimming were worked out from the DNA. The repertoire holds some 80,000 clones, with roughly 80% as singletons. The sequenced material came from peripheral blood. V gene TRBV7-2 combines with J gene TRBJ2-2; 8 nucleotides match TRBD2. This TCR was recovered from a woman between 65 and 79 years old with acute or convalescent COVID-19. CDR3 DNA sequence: TGTGCCAGCAGCAACCCGGGACTAGTGAGGGGTACCGGGGAGCTGTTTTTT. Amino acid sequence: CASSNPGLVRGTGELFF.